A single sample gave rise to the 25 T cell receptor beta chains below, sequenced in a study of blood T cells in healthy people across ages. Then a second PCR, running roughly 7 to 11 cycles, was carried out with a sample-barcoded 5' primer and a J-beta primer mix. MiXCR, run by TCRdb on the 5' RACE reads, gives a single entry per CDR3 protein. The data contain 600,000 or so distinct CDR3 sequences, roughly 21% of them seen just once; the ten biggest clones take up about 3.6%. Sequenced sample: blood. The receptors were gathered from a man aged 70 or older in good health.

This clonotype has more than one count but fewer than ten. The genes are TRBV2 and TRBJ2-1; the D gene is possibly TRBD2 (5 bases). Trimming cost V 0 bases and J 5 bases, with 23 bases left between them. This CDR3 contains 19 residues. Germline CDR1 and CDR2: SNHLY and FYNNEI. As DNA, the CDR3 is TGTGCCAGCAGTGAAGCGAAAGGGTCTAGCTGGACCTCTAACAATGAGCAGTTCTTC. It is translated as CASSEAKGSSWTSNNEQFF.

J is TRBJ1-2 and V is TRBV7-9; TRBD1 might be the D (5 bases). CDR3 length: 15 residues. CDR1 and CDR2 (germline): SEHNR, FQNEAQ (reference sequence). V gave up 7 bases and J gave up 5 bases, with 20 bases separating them. The CDR3 sequence: CASNSPGTPSYGYTF. The CDR3 coding sequence is TGTGCCAGCAACTCCCCCGGGACTCCTTCGTATGGCTACACCTTC. The full variable domain, in which reference TRBV7-9 and TRBJ1-2 provide the parts outside the CDR3, is DTGVSQNPRHKITKRGQNVTFRCDPISEHNRLYWYRQTLGQGPEFLTYFQNEAQLEKSRLLSDRFSAERPKGSFSTLEIQRTEQGDSAMYLCASNSPGTPSYGYTFGSGTRLTVV.

This clonotype was observed at least ten times. The V gene is TRBV12-3 or TRBV12-4, the J gene TRBJ1-5; D gene ambiguous. V gave up 3 bases and J gave up 3 bases, with 12 bases separating them. There are 15 residues in the CDR3. For the CDR3, the DNA is TGTGCCAGCAGTTTTGCGGGTCCAGTCAATCAGCCCCAGCATTTT. Its protein is CASSFAGPVNQPQHF.

The rearrangement joins TRBV20-1 to TRBJ2-5; the D is unclear. CDR3 size: 13 residues. V was pared by 3 bases and J by 5 bases, with 13 bases between. Per germline, CDR1 DFQATT and CDR2 SNEGSKA (reference sequence). DNA for the CDR3: TGCAGTGCTAGGTTACCTGCGAGGGAGACCCAGTACTTC. Residues: CSARLPARETQYF.

The CDR3 DNA is TGCAGTGCTAGAGTTCTGAGGACTAGCGGGAGTATCTACAATGAGCAGTTCTTC. Its translation is CSARVLRTSGSIYNEQFF. The chain links TRBV20-1 to TRBJ2-5, with 13 bases that match TRBD2. Near its end, the DNA agrees better with TRBJ2-1, so the J call may be wrong. The CDR3 spans 18 residues. Germline CDR1 and CDR2: DFQATT and SNEGSKA (reference sequence).

This sequence joins TRBV6-6 and TRBJ1-5; D call uncertain. The CDR3 is made up of 12 amino acids. V lost 6 bases, J lost 3 bases, and 6 bases lay in between. Germline CDR1 and CDR2: MNHNY and SVGAGI (reference sequence). Here the CDR3 DNA reads TGTGCCAGCAGAGAGGCCAATCAGCCCCAGCATTTT. Residues: CASREANQPQHF.

This clonotype has only a few counts. The V gene is TRBV7-2, the J gene TRBJ2-7; 8 bases align to TRBD2. Per germline, CDR1 SGHTA and CDR2 FQGNSA. CDR3 size: 15 residues. After removal of 2 bases from V and 1 base from J, the junction contained 4 bases not matched to a gene. CDR3 residues: CASSLFLAGSYEQYF. CDR3 bases: TGTGCCAGCAGCTTATTTTTAGCGGGATCCTACGAGCAGTACTTC.

This clonotype has ten or more counts. The chain has TRBV7-2 and TRBJ1-4; D is perhaps TRBD1 (5 bases). CDR3 length equals 14 residues. The germline V and J ends were trimmed by 2 bases and 8 bases, with 12 bases remaining between them. CDR1 SGHTA and CDR2 FQGNSA come from the germline V gene. The CDR3 DNA follows: TGTGCCAGCAGCTTATGGGGGTTTAACGAAAAACTGTTTTTT. Protein: CASSLWGFNEKLFF. Full variable domain (remainder filled in from reference TRBV7-2 and TRBJ1-4): GAGVSQSPSNKVTEKGKDVELRCDPISGHTALYWYRQSLGQGLEFLIYFQGNSAPDKSGLPSDRFSAERTGGSVSTLTIQRTQQEDSAVYLCASSLWGFNEKLFFGSGTQLSVL.

There are a few counts of this clonotype. This may stem from a read error, because a much larger clone lies one nucleotide away. V gene TRBV7-3 combines with J gene TRBJ2-1; tentative D call: TRBD1 (6 bases). CDR1 and CDR2 from the germline V gene are SGHTA and FQGTGA. The CDR3 sequence is 11 residues long. The CDR3 reads CASSSTGEQLF. The CDR3 nucleotides read TGTGCCAGCAGCTCGACAGGTGAGCAGCTCTTC.

The J gene is TRBJ2-7, the V gene TRBV2; TRBD2 agrees at 7 bases. The CDR3 runs 16 residues. With V trimmed by 7 bases and J by 3 bases, 15 bases remained unmatched. Germline V gives CDR1 SNHLY, CDR2 FYNNEI. The CDR3 reads CASMRGTIGSSYEQYF. In nucleotides, the CDR3 is TGTGCCAGCATGCGAGGGACTATCGGGAGTAGCTACGAGCAGTACTTC.

V usage is TRBV5-6 and J usage is TRBJ2-1, with a weak D call TRBD2 (5 bases). Germline values: CDR1 SGHDT, CDR2 YYEEEE. The CDR3 covers 15 residues. The V and J ends lost 4 bases and 2 bases respectively, with 13 bases between them. The CDR3 spells CASSTVAGTYNEQFF. Written as DNA, the CDR3 is TGTGCCAGCAGCACCGTCGCCGGGACCTACAATGAGCAGTTCTTC.

The rearrangement uses TRBV5-1 and TRBJ2-5; 10 positions agree with TRBD2. CDR3 size: 16 residues. The germline CDR1 and CDR2 sequences are SGHRS and YFSETQ. Trimming took 3 bases from V and 5 from J; bases not matched to a gene: 10. CDR3 sequence reads: CASSWGTSASGETQYF. In DNA, the CDR3 is TGCGCCAGCAGCTGGGGGACTAGCGCCTCGGGCGAGACCCAGTACTTC.

This clonotype was counted between two and nine times. V usage is TRBV12-3 or TRBV12-4 and J usage is TRBJ2-1; 9 nucleotides match TRBD2. This CDR3 comprises 17 residues. V lost 6 bases and J lost 6; bases outside the gene matches: 15. CDR3: CASRSLRILAGTNEQFF. CDR3 nucleotide sequence: TGTGCCAGCAGGTCCTTGAGAATCCTAGCGGGAACCAATGAGCAGTTCTTC.

V and J are TRBV9 and TRBJ2-3; D may be TRBD1 (6 bases). Germline V lookup: CDR1 SGDLS, CDR2 YYNGEE. V dropped 5 bases and J dropped 2 bases, with 12 bases sitting between them. The CDR3 has 14 residues. DNA of the CDR3: TGTGCCAGCAGTTTCGGACAGCCCACAGATACGCAGTATTTT. As protein: CASSFGQPTDTQYF.

The chain uses TRBV7-9 and TRBJ2-5, with 14 bases aligning to TRBD2. TRBJ2-1 explains the end of the DNA better; the J call may be wrong. The CDR3 totals 16 residues. Germline V CDR1 and CDR2: SEHNR, FQNEAQ (reference sequence). CDR3 residues: CASSFRLAGGSWEQFF. The CDR3 DNA reads TGTGCCAGCAGCTTCAGACTAGCGGGAGGGTCTTGGGAGCAGTTCTTC.

This clonotype has a handful of counts. This sequence joins TRBV27 and TRBJ2-2, with 10 bases matching TRBD1. Germline V gene lookup returns CDR1 MNHEY and CDR2 SMNVEV (reference sequence). J gave up 6 bases and V 7 bases, and 8 bases lay outside the gene matches. There are 15 residues in the CDR3. The DNA for the CDR3 is TGTGCCAGCACCCCAGGGACAGGGGCCCCCGGGGAGCTGTTTTTT. Translated: CASTPGTGAPGELFF.

This clonotype was seen a few times. The conserved phenylalanine or tryptophan is not found at the CDR3 terminus, so this likely reflects a read error. This chain links TRBV5-1 with TRBJ1-2; TRBD1 aligns across 7 bases. Trimming at V came to 4 bases and at J to 0 bases, leaving 6 bases not matched to a gene. The CDR3 has 15 residues. CDR1 SGHRS and CDR2 YFSETQ come from the germline V gene. The CDR3 region is CASSKGDSSNYGYTS. The CDR3 DNA follows: TGCGCCAGCAGCAAGGGGGACAGTTCTAACTATGGCTACACCTCC.

Many counts were recorded for this clonotype. This chain connects TRBV11-2 to TRBJ2-2, with D possibly being TRBD1 (5 bases). The CDR3 runs to 15 residues. CDR1 is SGHAT, CDR2 FQNNGV, per germline. V was trimmed by 4 bases and J by 1 base, leaving 10 bases between them. The DNA of the CDR3 is TGTGCCAGCAGCTCTTGGACACAGAACACCGGGGAGCTGTTTTTT. Translated: CASSSWTQNTGELFF.

This clonotype appeared a few times. This chain connects TRBV3-1 to TRBJ2-1; no clear D gene. The CDR3 consists of 13 residues. V lost 2 bases and J 5 bases, leaving 7 bases between the germline ends. Germline V gene sequence: CDR1 LGHDT, CDR2 YNNKEL (reference sequence). The CDR3 sequence is CASSQRGNNEQFF. CDR3 nucleotides: TGTGCCAGCAGCCAACGCGGAAACAATGAGCAGTTCTTC.

Only a few counts were recorded for this clonotype. The chain is built from TRBV2 and TRBJ2-4; either TRBD1 or TRBD2 may supply D (5 bases each). V shed 2 bases and J shed 3 bases, with 8 bases lying between them. The CDR3 length is 14 residues. Germline-derived CDR1 and CDR2 are SNHLY and FYNNEI. The CDR3: CASSEQGDKNIQYF. CDR3 bases: TGTGCCAGCAGTGAACAGGGAGACAAAAACATTCAGTACTTC.

This clonotype was seen more than once but under ten times. The chain combines TRBV7-9 with TRBJ2-1; no firm D call. The germline V gene encodes CDR1 SEHNR and CDR2 FQNEAQ (reference sequence). This CDR3 has 13 residues. V gave up 5 bases and J gave up 6 bases, with 11 bases separating them. Written as DNA, the CDR3 is TGTGCCAGCAGCATTATCCAGGCCAATGAGCAGTTCTTC. Translation gives CASSIIQANEQFF.

The chain joins TRBV7-2 to TRBJ2-7, with 8 nucleotides matching TRBD1. Germline CDR1 and CDR2: SGHTA and FQGNSA. V shed 7 bases and J 0 bases; nucleotides not matched to a gene: 5. The CDR3 covers 14 residues. In DNA, the CDR3 is TGTGCCAGCACGATACAGGGGGACTCCTACGAGCAGTACTTC. Its protein is CASTIQGDSYEQYF.

The table lists this clonotype with a count of one. This rearrangement joins TRBV6-2 or TRBV6-3 to TRBJ1-3; TRBD1 matches at 7 bases. The V segment lost 6 bases and the J segment 0 bases; nucleotides outside the gene matches: 11. The CDR3 length is 17 residues. In germline, CDR1 is MNHEY, CDR2 SVGEGT. CDR3 sequence (DNA): TGTGCCAGCAGGCGACCGGGACAGACTTTCTCTGGAAACACCATATATTTT. Protein product: CASRRPGQTFSGNTIYF.

This chain links TRBV5-1 with TRBJ1-4; a weak D match, TRBD1 (6 bases). The CDR3 extends over 15 amino acids. The V end lost 0 bases, the J end lost 8 bases, and 14 bases lay between the germline ends. Germline V gene sequence: CDR1 SGHRS, CDR2 YFSETQ. CDR3 sequence (DNA): TGCGCCAGCAGCTTGGAGGGGGGAGGAAACGAAAAACTGTTTTTT. This codes for CASSLEGGGNEKLFF.

This clonotype was found a few times. This CDR3 reads CSATNYPYEQYF. DNA of the CDR3: TGCAGTGCTACCAACTACCCCTACGAGCAGTACTTC. This sequence joins TRBV20-1 and TRBJ2-7; D is unresolved. The CDR3 is made up of 12 amino acids. CDR1 and CDR2 (germline): DFQATT, SNEGSKA (reference sequence). V lost 4 bases and J lost 2, with 9 bases in between.